This TCR beta chain was captured by sequencing in a study of OX40 agonist ivuxolimab in advanced cancers. Study information: Intravenous ivuxolimab at 0.01 to 10 mg/kg was given to patients every 2 weeks. Participants, 82.7% male, averaged roughly 59 years of age, ranging from about 23 to 90. Study findings and constraints: There was clonal expansion of CD4+ and CD8+ blood T cells by week 6 at 0.1 to 3.0 mg/kg. Some nonresponders additionally presented with little normalized T-cell clonal expansion.

Profiling relied on immunoSEQ multiplex PCR, and the TCRdb table lists in-frame clones only, not all of them. The data show about 77,000 clones, around 90% seen once. Note on this clone: Its antigen is currently unknown.

V was pared by 6 bases and J by 8 bases, with 8 bases of the junction left unmatched. CDR1 MNHEY and CDR2 SMNVEV come from the germline V gene (reference sequence). The CDR3 is 14 amino acids. This TCR was recovered from an adult with an advanced solid tumor such as melanoma, head and neck, liver or kidney cancer. The chain couples TRBV27 to TRBJ1-2, with 11 bases lining up with TRBD1. This material consisted of CD4+ or CD8+ T cells sorted from blood, taken in a trial of the OX40 agonist ivuxolimab. Here the CDR3 reads CASRRGTGGEGYTF. CDR3 coding DNA: TGTGCCAGCAGACGTGGGACAGGGGGAGAAGGCTACACCTTC.